The rows below give T cell receptor beta chains drawn from one sample of a study of T cell responses to AZD1222 COVID-19 vaccine. TCRdb's copy holds only in-frame clones and misses some; the assay was immunoSEQ multiplex PCR. In the table there are about 130,000 clones, more than 85% of which are singletons. This sample comprised peripheral blood, obtained on day 0 of AZD1222 vaccination. The receptors here all came from an adult in good health. The CDR3 runs from the conserved cysteine through the conserved F or W. D genes are given only for firm matches. Clone size is shown for a subset of rows, as once, few, many or a class of expanded clone.

>TRBJ1-1|-|13|TRBV10-3|-
TGTGCCATCAGTGATATTGGCAACACTGAAGCTTTCTTT
CAISDIGNTEAFF
>TRBJ2-4|-|15|TRBV6-5|-
TGTGCCAGCAGTCCGGGGAGATTGGCCAAAAACATTCAGTACTTC
CASSPGRLAKNIQYF
>TRBJ1-2|few|15|TRBV3-1/TRBV3-2|-
TGTGCCAGCAGCCAAGGAGATCCGGGACGGGATGGCTACACCTTC
CASSQGDPGRDGYTF
>TRBJ1-5|-|15|TRBV19|-
TGTGCCAGTAAAGATGGGCGGACTAGCAATCAGCCCCAGCATTTT
CASKDGRTSNQPQHF
>TRBJ1-2|-|16|TRBV5-1|TRBD1
TGCGCCAGCAGCTTTGGTCGGACAGGAGGGGTCGAAGGCTACACCTTC
CASSFGRTGGVEGYTF
>TRBJ2-1|-|14|TRBV11-2|-
TGTGCCAGCAGCTTGGCGCGTATCGCCAATGAGCAGTTCTTC
CASSLARIANEQFF
>TRBJ1-4|-|15|TRBV5-5|-
TGTGCCAGCAGCTTGGCCCAGGGAACTAATGAAAAACTGTTTTTT
CASSLAQGTNEKLFF
>TRBJ2-2|-|17|TRBV9|TRBD2
TGTGCCAGCAGCGTACAAGGATGGGCGGGGGGCACCGGGGAGCTGTTTTTT
CASSVQGWAGGTGELFF
>TRBJ1-2|-|15|TRBV5-1|-
TGCGCCAGCAGATCGACCGCTTACCCTGGGGGTGGCTACACCTTC
CASRSTAYPGGGYTF
>TRBJ2-5|-|15|TRBV5-4|TRBD1
TGTGCCAGCAGCCCGTCAACAGGGGGCGGGGAGACCCAGTACTTC
CASSPSTGGGETQYF
>TRBJ1-1|-|14|TRBV19|-
TGTGCCAGTAGTATAATCGACAGGAACACTGAAGCTTTCTTT
CASSIIDRNTEAFF
>TRBJ2-2|once|15|TRBV11-2|-
TGTGCCAGCAGCTTCCGGACTGGGCTGACCGGGGAGCTGTTTTTT
CASSFRTGLTGELFF
>TRBJ1-1|once|15|TRBV7-2|-
TGTGCCAGCAGCTTACAACAGACCAAGAACACTGAAGCTTTCTTT
CASSLQQTKNTEAFF
>TRBJ1-2|once|14|TRBV10-3|TRBD1
TGTGCCACTTCCGGGACAGGGATATACTATGGCTACACCTTC
CATSGTGIYYGYTF
>TRBJ2-7|-|13|TRBV6-2/TRBV6-3|-
TGTGCCAGCAGTTTCGCTCCCAGCGACGAGCAGTACTTC
CASSFAPSDEQYF
>TRBJ2-1|-|16|TRBV4-1|-
TGCGCCAGCAGCCAAGTAGGCCAGACCTACTACAATGAGCAGTTCTTC
CASSQVGQTYYNEQFF
>TRBJ1-1|-|14|TRBV18|-
TGTGCCAGCTCACCCCGGACGAGGGCGGGTGAAGCTTTCTTT
CASSPRTRAGEAFF
>TRBJ1-6|few|13|TRBV19|-
TGTGCCAGTAGTATAGCCCACGGTTCACCCCTCCACTTT
CASSIAHGSPLHF
>TRBJ2-5|-|17|TRBV4-1|TRBD2
TGCGCCAGCAGCCAAGACCTGACTAGCGGGAGGTGGGAGACCCAGTACTTC
CASSQDLTSGRWETQYF
>TRBJ1-5|-|15|TRBV12-2|-
TGTGCAAGTCGCCCCCCCTCATATAGCAATCAGCCCCAGCATTTT
CASRPPSYSNQPQHF
>TRBJ2-6|-|15|TRBV28|-
TGTGCCAGCAGTTTAGGGCACTCTGGGGCCAACGTCCTGACTTTC
CASSLGHSGANVLTF
>TRBJ2-2|-|13|TRBV7-2|-
TGTGCCAGCAGCTTAAGGAGCACCGGGGAGCTGTTTTTT
CASSLRSTGELFF
>TRBJ2-3|-|15|TRBV2|TRBD2
TGTGCCAGCAGTGAATGGACTAGCGCCCCAGATACGCAGTATTTT
CASSEWTSAPDTQYF
>TRBJ2-5|-|13|TRBV5-4|-
TGTGCCAGCAGCTACGAGAATAGGGAGACCCAGTACTTC
CASSYENRETQYF
>TRBJ2-7|-|13|TRBV30|-
TGTGCCTGGAGTGTATCCCAGATCTACGAGCAGTACTTC
CAWSVSQIYEQYF
>TRBJ1-4|-|14|TRBV7-9|-
TGTGCCAGCAGCTCCAGGTTGGGGCATGAAAAACTGTTTTTT
CASSSRLGHEKLFF
>TRBJ2-1|-|15|TRBV27|TRBD1
TGTGCCAGCAGTTTCCGACAGGGGATAGGCAATGAGCAGTTCTTC
CASSFRQGIGNEQFF
>TRBJ1-3|once|11|TRBV30|-
TGTGCCGCATGGGAGGGAAACACCATATATTTT
CAAWEGNTIYF
>TRBJ2-7|-|11|TRBV29-1|TRBD1
TGCAGCGTTGAAACAGGGGGCGTGCAGTACTTC
CSVETGGVQYF
>TRBJ2-1|-|14|TRBV5-1|-
TGCGCCAGCACCCCTGGTCGGGGAAACAATGAGCAGTTCTTC
CASTPGRGNNEQFF
>TRBJ1-4|-|14|TRBV6-2/TRBV6-3|-
TGTGCCAGCAGTTACTCCCTTTCCGGTGAAAAACTGTTTTTT
CASSYSLSGEKLFF
>TRBJ2-3|-|16|TRBV9|-
TGTGCCAGCAGCAAAGGGGCGGGGATTGGCACAGATACGCAGTATTTT
CASSKGAGIGTDTQYF
>TRBJ2-3|once|15|TRBV5-8|TRBD2
TGTGCCAGCGGGGGGACTAGCGGGAGTTTCGATACGCAGTATTTT
CASGGTSGSFDTQYF
>TRBJ2-3|-|14|TRBV18|-
TGTGCCAGCTCACCACCGGGGCTCGCAGATACGCAGTATTTT
CASSPPGLADTQYF
>TRBJ1-2|-|13|TRBV19|-
TGTGCCAGTAGACCAACAGGGAACTATGGCTACACCTTC
CASRPTGNYGYTF
>TRBJ1-1|few|19|TRBV11-2|TRBD1
TGTGCCAGCAGCTTACCAAAATCGACAGGGAGGAGGAGGAACACTGAAGCTTTCTTT
CASSLPKSTGRRRNTEAFF
>TRBJ1-2|-|13|TRBV7-9|TRBD1
TGTGCCAGCAACGCAACCCCAGGGGGTGGCTACACCTTC
CASNATPGGGYTF
>TRBJ2-7|-|12|TRBV6-5|-
TGTGCCAGCAGAAAAGGACCCTACGAGCAGTACTTC
CASRKGPYEQYF
>TRBJ2-1|few|14|TRBV7-9|TRBD1
TGTGCCAGCAGCCCCGGACAGGTAAACAATGAGCAGTTCTTC
CASSPGQVNNEQFF
>TRBJ1-1|-|12|TRBV18|-
TGTGCCAGCTCACCGGGGGAGACTGAAGCTTTCTTT
CASSPGETEAFF
>TRBJ1-2|-|14|TRBV19|-
TGTGCCAGTAGGAGGGGACTGAACCGCTATGGCTACACCTTC
CASRRGLNRYGYTF